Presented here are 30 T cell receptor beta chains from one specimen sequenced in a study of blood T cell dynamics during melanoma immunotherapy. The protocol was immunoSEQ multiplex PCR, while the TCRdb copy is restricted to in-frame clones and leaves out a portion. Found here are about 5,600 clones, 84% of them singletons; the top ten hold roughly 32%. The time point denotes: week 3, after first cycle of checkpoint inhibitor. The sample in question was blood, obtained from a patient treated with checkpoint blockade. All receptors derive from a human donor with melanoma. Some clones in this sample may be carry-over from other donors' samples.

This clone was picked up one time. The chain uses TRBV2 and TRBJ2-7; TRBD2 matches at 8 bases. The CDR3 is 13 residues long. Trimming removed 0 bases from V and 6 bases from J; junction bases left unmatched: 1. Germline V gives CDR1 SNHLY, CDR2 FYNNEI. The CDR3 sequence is CASSEARGVEQYF. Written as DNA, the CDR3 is TGTGCCAGCAGTGAAGCGCGGGGGGTCGAGCAGTACTTC.

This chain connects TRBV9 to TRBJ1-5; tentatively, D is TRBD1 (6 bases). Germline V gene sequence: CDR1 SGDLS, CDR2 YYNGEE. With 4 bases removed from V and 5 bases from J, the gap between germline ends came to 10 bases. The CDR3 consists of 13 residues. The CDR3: CASSLAGDQPQHF. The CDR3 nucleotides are TGTGCCAGCAGCTTGGCAGGGGATCAGCCCCAGCATTTT.

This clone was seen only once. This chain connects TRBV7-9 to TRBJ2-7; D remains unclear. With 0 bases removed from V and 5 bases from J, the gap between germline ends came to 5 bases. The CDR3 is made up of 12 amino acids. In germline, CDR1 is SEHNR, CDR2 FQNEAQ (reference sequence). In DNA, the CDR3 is TGTGCCAGCAGCTTAGCACGGAACGAGCAGTACTTC. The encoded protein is CASSLARNEQYF.

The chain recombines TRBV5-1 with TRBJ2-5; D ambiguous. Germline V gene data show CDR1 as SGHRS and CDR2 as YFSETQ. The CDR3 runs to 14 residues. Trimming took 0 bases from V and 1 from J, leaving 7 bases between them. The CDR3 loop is CASSLGPSQETQYF. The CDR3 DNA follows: TGCGCCAGCAGCTTGGGTCCTAGCCAAGAGACCCAGTACTTC.

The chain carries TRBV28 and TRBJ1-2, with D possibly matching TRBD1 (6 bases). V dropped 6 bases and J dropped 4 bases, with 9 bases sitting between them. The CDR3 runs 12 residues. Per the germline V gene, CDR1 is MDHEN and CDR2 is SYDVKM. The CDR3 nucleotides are TGTGCCAGCAGCCAGGGGCCCTATGGCTACACCTTC. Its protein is CASSQGPYGYTF.

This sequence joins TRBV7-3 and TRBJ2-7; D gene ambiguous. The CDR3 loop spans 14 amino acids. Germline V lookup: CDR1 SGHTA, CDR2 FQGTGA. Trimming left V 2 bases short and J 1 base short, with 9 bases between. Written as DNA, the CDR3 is TGTGCCAGCAGCTTAGCTTCGGGTTCCTACGAGCAGTACTTC. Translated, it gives CASSLASGSYEQYF.

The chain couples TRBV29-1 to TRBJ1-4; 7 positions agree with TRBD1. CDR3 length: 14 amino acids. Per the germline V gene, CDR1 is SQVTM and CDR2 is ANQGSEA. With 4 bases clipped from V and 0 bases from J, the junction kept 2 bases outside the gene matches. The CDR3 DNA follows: TGCAGCGTTGCAGGGGGGACAACTAATGAAAAACTGTTTTTT. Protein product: CSVAGGTTNEKLFF.

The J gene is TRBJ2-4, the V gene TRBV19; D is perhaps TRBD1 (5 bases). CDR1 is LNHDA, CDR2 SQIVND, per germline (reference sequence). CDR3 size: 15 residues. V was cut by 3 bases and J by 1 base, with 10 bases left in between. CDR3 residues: CASSMQGIAKNIQYF. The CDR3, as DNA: TGTGCCAGTAGTATGCAGGGAATCGCCAAAAACATTCAGTACTTC.

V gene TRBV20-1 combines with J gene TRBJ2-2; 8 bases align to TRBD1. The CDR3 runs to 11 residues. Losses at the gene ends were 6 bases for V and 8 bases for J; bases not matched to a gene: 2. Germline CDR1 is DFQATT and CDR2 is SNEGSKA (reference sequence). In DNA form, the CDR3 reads TGCAGTGCCTACAGGGGGGGGGAGCTGTTTTTT. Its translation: CSAYRGGELFF.

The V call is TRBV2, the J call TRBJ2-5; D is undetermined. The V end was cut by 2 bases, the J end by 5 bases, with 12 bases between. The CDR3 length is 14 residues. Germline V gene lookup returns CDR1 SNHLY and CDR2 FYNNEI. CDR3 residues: CASSELVDGETQYF. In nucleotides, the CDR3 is TGTGCCAGCAGTGAATTAGTCGATGGGGAGACCCAGTACTTC.

The DNA of the CDR3 is TGCGCCAGCAGCGGGATTAACGATGAGCAGTTCTTC. As protein: CASSGINDEQFF. The V and J genes are TRBV5-1 and TRBJ2-1, with D uncertain. This CDR3 region has 12 residues. Trimming removed 4 bases at V and 8 bases at J, with 10 bases between. The germline gives CDR1 SGHRS, CDR2 YFSETQ.

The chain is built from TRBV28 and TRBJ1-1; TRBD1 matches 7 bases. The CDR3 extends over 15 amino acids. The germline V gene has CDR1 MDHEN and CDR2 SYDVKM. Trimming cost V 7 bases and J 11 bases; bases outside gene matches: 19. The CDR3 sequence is CASNVKVGGLAGAFF. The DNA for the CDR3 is TGTGCCAGCAATGTGAAGGTAGGGGGCCTGGCTGGGGCTTTCTTT.

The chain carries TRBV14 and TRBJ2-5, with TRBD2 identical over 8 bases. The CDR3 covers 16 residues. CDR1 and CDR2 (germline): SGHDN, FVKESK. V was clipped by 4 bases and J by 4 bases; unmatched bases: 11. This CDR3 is CASSPRLTSVGETQYF. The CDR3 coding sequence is TGTGCCAGCAGCCCAAGGTTGACTAGCGTAGGAGAGACCCAGTACTTC.

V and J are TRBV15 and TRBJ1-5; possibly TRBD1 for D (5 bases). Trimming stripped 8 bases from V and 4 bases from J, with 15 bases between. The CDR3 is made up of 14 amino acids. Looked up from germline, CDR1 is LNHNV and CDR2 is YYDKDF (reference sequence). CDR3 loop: CATAGFWGNQPQHF. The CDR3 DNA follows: TGTGCCACCGCAGGGTTTTGGGGTAATCAGCCCCAGCATTTT.

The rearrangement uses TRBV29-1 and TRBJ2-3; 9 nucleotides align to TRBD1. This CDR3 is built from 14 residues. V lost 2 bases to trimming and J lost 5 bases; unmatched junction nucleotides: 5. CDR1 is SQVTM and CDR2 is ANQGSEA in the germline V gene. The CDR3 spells CSVEWDRVGDTQYF. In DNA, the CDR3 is TGCAGCGTTGAATGGGACAGGGTTGGAGATACGCAGTATTTT.

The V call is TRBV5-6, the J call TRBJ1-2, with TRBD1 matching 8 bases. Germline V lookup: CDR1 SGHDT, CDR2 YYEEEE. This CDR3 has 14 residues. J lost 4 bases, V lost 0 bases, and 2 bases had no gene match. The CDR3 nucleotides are TGTGCCAGCAGCTTGGGTACAGGGGGCTATGGCTACACCTTC. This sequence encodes CASSLGTGGYGYTF.

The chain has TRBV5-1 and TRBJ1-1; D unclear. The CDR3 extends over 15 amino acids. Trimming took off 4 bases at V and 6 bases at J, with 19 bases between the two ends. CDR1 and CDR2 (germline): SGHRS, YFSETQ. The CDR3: CASSPPGRESAEAFF. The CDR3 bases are TGCGCCAGCAGCCCTCCGGGCCGAGAGAGCGCTGAAGCTTTCTTT.

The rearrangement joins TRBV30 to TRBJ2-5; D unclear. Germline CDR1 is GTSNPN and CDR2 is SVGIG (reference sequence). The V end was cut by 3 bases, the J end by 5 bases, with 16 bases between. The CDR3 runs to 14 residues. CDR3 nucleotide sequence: TGTGCCTGGAGGGGAAGGGCCGGGTTTGAGACCCAGTACTTC. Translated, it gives CAWRGRAGFETQYF.

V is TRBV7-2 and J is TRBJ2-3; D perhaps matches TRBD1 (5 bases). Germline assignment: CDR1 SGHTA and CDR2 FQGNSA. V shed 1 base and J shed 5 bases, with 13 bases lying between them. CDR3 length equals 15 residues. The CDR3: CASSLVWGLGDTQYF. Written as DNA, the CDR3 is TGTGCCAGCAGCTTAGTCTGGGGCCTGGGAGATACGCAGTATTTT.

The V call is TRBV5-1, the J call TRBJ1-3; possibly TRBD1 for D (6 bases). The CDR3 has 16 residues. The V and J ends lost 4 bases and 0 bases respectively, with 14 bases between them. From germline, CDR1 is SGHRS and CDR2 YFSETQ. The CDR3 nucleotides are TGCGCCAGCAGCCCAACTACAGGGCACTCTGGAAACACCATATATTTT. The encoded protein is CASSPTTGHSGNTIYF.

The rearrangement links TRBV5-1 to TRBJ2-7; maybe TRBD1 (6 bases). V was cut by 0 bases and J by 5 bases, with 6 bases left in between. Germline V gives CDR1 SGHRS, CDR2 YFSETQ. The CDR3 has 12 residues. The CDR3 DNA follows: TGCGCCAGCAGCTTGGACAGGGACGAGCAGTACTTC. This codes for CASSLDRDEQYF.

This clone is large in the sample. The CDR3 sequence: CASSLGYSNQPQHF. The CDR3 region has the DNA TGTGCCAGCAGTTTGGGGTATAGCAATCAGCCCCAGCATTTT. V usage is TRBV27 and J usage is TRBJ1-5; no definite D call. Deletions cut 3 bases from V and 0 bases from J, with 6 bases between. The CDR3 extends over 14 amino acids. Germline values: CDR1 MNHEY, CDR2 SMNVEV (reference sequence).

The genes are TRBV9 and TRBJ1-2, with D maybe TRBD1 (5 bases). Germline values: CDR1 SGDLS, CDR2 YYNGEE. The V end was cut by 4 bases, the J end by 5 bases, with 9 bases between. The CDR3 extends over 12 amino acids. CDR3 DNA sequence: TGTGCCAGCAGCTACCAGGGTTATGGCTACACCTTC. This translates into CASSYQGYGYTF.

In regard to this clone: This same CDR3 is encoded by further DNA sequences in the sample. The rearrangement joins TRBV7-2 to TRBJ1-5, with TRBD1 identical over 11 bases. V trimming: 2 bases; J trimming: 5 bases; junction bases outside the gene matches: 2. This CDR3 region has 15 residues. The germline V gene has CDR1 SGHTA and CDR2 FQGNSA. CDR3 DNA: TGTGCCAGCAGCTTAAGGACAGGGGGCGATCAGCCCCAGCATTTT. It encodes CASSLRTGGDQPQHF. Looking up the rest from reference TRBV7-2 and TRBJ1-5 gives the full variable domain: GAGVSQSPSNKVTEKGKDVELRCDPISGHTALYWYRQSLGQGLEFLIYFQGNSAPDKSGLPSDRFSAERTGGSVSTLTIQRTQQEDSAVYLCASSLRTGGDQPQHFGDGTRLSIL.

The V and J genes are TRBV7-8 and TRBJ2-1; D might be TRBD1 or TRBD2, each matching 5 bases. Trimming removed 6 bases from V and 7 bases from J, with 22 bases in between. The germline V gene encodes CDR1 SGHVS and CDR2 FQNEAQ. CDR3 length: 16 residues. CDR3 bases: TGTGCCAGCAGAGAATCCTATACCGGGACCGCTAATGAGCAGTTCTTC. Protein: CASRESYTGTANEQFF. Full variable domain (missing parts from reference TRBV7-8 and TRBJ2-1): GAGVSQSPRYKVAKRGQDVALRCDPISGHVSLFWYQQALGQGPEFLTYFQNEAQLDKSGLPSDRFFAERPEGSVSTLKIQRTQQEDSAVYLCASRESYTGTANEQFFGPGTRLTVL.

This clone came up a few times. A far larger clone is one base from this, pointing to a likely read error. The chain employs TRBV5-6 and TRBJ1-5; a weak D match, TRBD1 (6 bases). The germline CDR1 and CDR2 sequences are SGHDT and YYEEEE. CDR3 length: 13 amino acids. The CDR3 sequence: CASCLAGDQPQHF. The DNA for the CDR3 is TGTGCCAGCTGCTTGGCAGGGGATCAGCCCCAGCATTTT. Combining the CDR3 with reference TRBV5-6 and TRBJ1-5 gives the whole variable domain DAGVTQSPTHLIKTRGQQVTLRCSPKSGHDTVSWYQQALGQGPQFIFQYYEEEERQRGNFPDRFSGHQFPNYSSELNVNALLLGDSALYLCASCLAGDQPQHFGDGTRLSIL.

The CDR3 nucleotides read TGCGCCAGCAGCCCCCCCAGGAGCGGGGGGGCCGGAGATACGCAGTATTTT. Its protein is CASSPPRSGGAGDTQYF. This chain links TRBV5-1 with TRBJ2-3; 10 nucleotides align to TRBD2. Germline trimming cut 4 bases from V and 5 bases from J; bases unmatched to any gene: 13. Germline values: CDR1 SGHRS, CDR2 YFSETQ. The CDR3 extends over 17 amino acids.

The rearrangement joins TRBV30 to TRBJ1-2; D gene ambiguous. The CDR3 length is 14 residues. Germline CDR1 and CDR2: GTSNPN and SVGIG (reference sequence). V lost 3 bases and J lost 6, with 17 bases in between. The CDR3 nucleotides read TGTGCCTGGAGACTCGGACCTGCCTCCGATGGCTACACCTTC. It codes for CAWRLGPASDGYTF.

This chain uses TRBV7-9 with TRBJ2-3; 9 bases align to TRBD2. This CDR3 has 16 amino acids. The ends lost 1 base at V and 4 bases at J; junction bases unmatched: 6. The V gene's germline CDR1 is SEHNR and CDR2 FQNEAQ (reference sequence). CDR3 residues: CASSLGASGVADTQYF. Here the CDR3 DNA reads TGTGCCAGCAGCTTAGGGGCTAGCGGGGTAGCAGATACGCAGTATTTT.

The CDR3 bases are TGCGCCAGCAGCTCTTTCATCGGCACCGGGGAGCTGTTTTTT. This encodes CASSSFIGTGELFF. V usage is TRBV5-1 and J usage is TRBJ2-2; D remains unclear. The V gene's germline CDR1 is SGHRS and CDR2 YFSETQ. V lost 3 bases to trimming and J lost 4 bases, with 10 bases between them. There are 14 residues in the CDR3. The full variable domain, rest sourced from reference TRBV5-1 and TRBJ2-2, is KAGVTQTPRYLIKTRGQQVTLSCSPISGHRSVSWYQQTPGQGLQFLFEYFSETQRNKGNFPGRFSGRQFSNSRSEMNVSTLELGDSALYLCASSSFIGTGELFFGEGSRLTVL.